Below, 20 T cell receptor beta chains from the same sample are listed, as sequenced in a study of beta chain features in type 1 diabetes. cDNA synthesis used the whole RNA isolate, giving expressed TCRB sequences. Some clones are missing from TCRdb's copy, which holds only in-frame ones; the method was immunoSEQ multiplex PCR. This sample carries about 320,000 clones, about 14% of them seen once, and the ten largest clones take over 5%. Sequencing was carried out using central memory CD4+ T cells from blood. These receptors all stem from a man aged 30 to 45 in good health.

This clone showed up many times. The rearrangement uses TRBV5-4 and TRBJ2-3, with 12 bases aligning to TRBD2. From germline, CDR1 is SGHNT and CDR2 YYREEE (reference sequence). After removal of 4 bases from V and 5 bases from J, the junction contained 5 bases not matched to a gene. The CDR3 is made up of 15 amino acids. The CDR3 here is CASSEASGGVDTQYF. The CDR3 DNA reads as TGTGCCAGCAGCGAGGCTAGCGGGGGGGTAGATACGCAGTATTTT.

The chain combines TRBV4-3 with TRBJ1-1; D is ambiguous. Germline lookup yields CDR1 LGHNA and CDR2 YSLEER. The CDR3 is made up of 12 amino acids. The V end lost 4 bases, the J end lost 7 bases, and 10 bases lay between the germline ends. The CDR3: CASSPTWGEAFF. The CDR3 bases are TGCGCCAGCAGCCCCACGTGGGGTGAAGCTTTCTTT.

This clone was seen more than once but under ten times. The genes are TRBV21-1 and TRBJ1-1; the DNA was not compared with TRBD1, the D call given in the table. TRBV21-1 has pseudogene status. This CDR3 has 13 amino acids. For the CDR3, the DNA is TGTGCCAGCAGCAAAGTAGGGGTCAATATGGCTTTCTTT. As protein: CASSKVGVNMAFF.

This clone was observed many times. This rearrangement joins TRBV27 to TRBJ2-1; D is uncertain. Per the germline V gene, CDR1 is MNHEY and CDR2 is SMNVEV (reference sequence). Trimming removed 4 bases from V and 9 bases from J, with 7 bases in between. This CDR3 region has 11 residues. The CDR3 DNA follows: TGTGCCAGCAGTTATATTGGTGAGCAGTTCTTC. It codes for CASSYIGEQFF.

The table lists this clone with a few counts. This rearrangement joins TRBV2 to TRBJ1-2, with a tentative D call TRBD1 (6 bases). V lost 6 bases to trimming and J lost 3 bases, with 8 bases between them. From germline, CDR1 is SNHLY and CDR2 FYNNEI. The CDR3 length is 12 residues. In DNA form, the CDR3 reads TGTGCCAGCAGCGAGGGGGACTATGGCTACACCTTC. Translating it yields CASSEGDYGYTF.

This clone was picked up a small number of times. This chain connects TRBV5-1 to TRBJ2-2; no firm D call. This CDR3 is built from 15 residues. Trimming left V 5 bases short and J 0 bases short, with 11 bases between. Germline values: CDR1 SGHRS, CDR2 YFSETQ. CDR3 loop: CASSSGSANTGELFF. As DNA, the CDR3 is TGCGCCAGCAGTTCTGGGTCAGCGAACACCGGGGAGCTGTTTTTT.

The genes are TRBV19 and TRBJ1-4; 8 bases fit TRBD1. The length of the CDR3 is 17 residues. Germline CDR1 LNHDA, CDR2 SQIVND (reference sequence). V gave up 9 bases and J gave up 3 bases; unmatched junction bases: 15. CDR3 nucleotides: TGTGCCAGCCTTCGGACAGGGAAAGCCCGGGCTAATGAAAAACTGTTTTTT. Translation gives CASLRTGKARANEKLFF.

This clone was recorded a few times. The V and J genes are TRBV5-8 and TRBJ2-3; no firm D call. The CDR3 length is 13 residues. V lost 4 bases and J lost 8, with 14 bases in between. Germline loops: CDR1 SGHTS, CDR2 YDEGEE. This CDR3 is CASSPPTPGTQYF. The CDR3 nucleotides are TGTGCCAGCAGCCCCCCGACACCGGGTACGCAGTATTTT.

This clone was recorded many times. The J gene is TRBJ2-5, the V gene TRBV20-1; D remains ambiguous. This CDR3 contains 11 residues. Trimming removed 5 bases from V and 0 bases from J, with 4 bases in between. The germline CDR1 and CDR2 sequences are DFQATT and SNEGSKA (reference sequence). Written as DNA, the CDR3 is TGCAGTGCTCAGTACCAAGAGACCCAGTACTTC. Amino acids: CSAQYQETQYF.

This clone came up a few times. The J gene is TRBJ2-4, the V gene TRBV29-1; TRBD2 might be the D (7 bases). Germline CDR1 and CDR2: SQVTM and ANQGSEA. Trimming took 4 bases from V and 5 from J, leaving 12 bases between them. The CDR3 is 13 residues long. CDR3 amino acids: CSVGAGAQNIQYF. The DNA of the CDR3 is TGCAGCGTTGGTGCGGGGGCGCAAAACATTCAGTACTTC.

The chain carries TRBV25-1 and TRBJ2-2; D may match TRBD1 or TRBD2 (5 bases each). The germline V gene has CDR1 MGHDK and CDR2 SYGVNS. The CDR3 sequence is 16 residues long. V was pared by 8 bases and J by 2 bases, with 18 bases between. In DNA form, the CDR3 reads TGTGCCAGCCATTCGAGAGGGGCCTCTAACACCGGGGAGCTGTTTTTT. This gives the protein CASHSRGASNTGELFF.

This clone appeared a few times. The chain uses TRBV7-7 and TRBJ2-5; TRBD2 is a possible D gene (6 bases). Germline CDR1 and CDR2: SSHAT and FNYEAQ (reference sequence). V dropped 8 bases and J dropped 1 base, with 14 bases sitting between them. This CDR3 has 14 residues. This CDR3 is CASVLLGGQETQYF. For the CDR3, the DNA is TGTGCCAGCGTCCTCTTGGGGGGCCAAGAGACCCAGTACTTC.

This clone has a handful of counts. V is TRBV19 and J is TRBJ2-4; tentative D call: TRBD2 (6 bases). The germline gives CDR1 LNHDA, CDR2 SQIVND (reference sequence). The V gene lost 3 bases and the J gene lost 7 bases, with 22 bases spanning the gap. The CDR3 extends over 17 amino acids. CDR3 sequence: CASSIGSGPGETNIQYF. The CDR3 region has the DNA TGTGCCAGTAGTATCGGTTCGGGTCCGGGGGAGACGAACATTCAGTACTTC.

The chain joins TRBV4-1 to TRBJ1-1, with D perhaps TRBD1 (5 bases). Germline CDR1 reads MGHRA; CDR2 reads YSYEKL. The CDR3 is made up of 15 amino acids. V shed 1 base and J shed 6 bases, with 15 bases lying between them. In DNA, the CDR3 is TGCGCCAGCAGCCAAGCGTATTTGGGGCGGCCTGAAGCTTTCTTT. Translated, it gives CASSQAYLGRPEAFF.

The J gene is TRBJ2-6, the V gene TRBV6-5; D not certain. V was clipped by 6 bases and J by 0 bases, with 9 bases between them. The germline CDR1 and CDR2 sequences are MNHEY and SVGAGI. The CDR3 runs 15 residues. This CDR3 reads CASSRVNSGANVLTF. In DNA form, the CDR3 reads TGTGCCAGCAGCCGGGTCAACTCTGGGGCCAACGTCCTGACTTTC.

This clone was counted only a few times. The chain couples TRBV7-2 to TRBJ2-3, with 8 bases matching TRBD2. After removal of 4 bases from V and 7 bases from J, the junction contained 10 bases not matched to a gene. Germline-derived CDR1 and CDR2 are SGHTA and FQGNSA. The CDR3 runs 15 residues. CDR3 in amino acids: CASSSSGTRGNTQYF. CDR3 bases: TGTGCCAGCAGCTCCTCCGGGACTAGAGGAAATACGCAGTATTTT.

This chain links TRBV7-9 with TRBJ2-7; D remains ambiguous. The CDR3 has 13 amino acids. Germline loops: CDR1 SEHNR, CDR2 FQNEAQ (reference sequence). V was shortened by 2 bases and J by 7 bases, with 12 bases between the two germline ends. This chain's CDR3 is CASSLSTIGEQYV. As DNA, the CDR3 is TGTGCCAGCAGCTTATCTACTATTGGGGAGCAGTACGTC.

This clone was counted once. The V gene is TRBV6-5, the J gene TRBJ1-5; D remains ambiguous. The CDR3 consists of 15 residues. Germline CDR1 and CDR2: MNHEY and SVGAGI. V was trimmed by 5 bases and J by 3 bases, leaving 14 bases between them. The CDR3 is CASSTVGWVNQPQHF. DNA for the CDR3: TGTGCCAGCAGTACGGTGGGTTGGGTCAATCAGCCCCAGCATTTT.

This clone has more than one count but fewer than ten. As DNA, the CDR3 is TGTGCCAGTAACGATCGAACAGGTGAAAAACTGTTTTTT. Protein: CASNDRTGEKLFF. V is TRBV19 and J is TRBJ1-4; D is possibly TRBD1 (5 bases). This CDR3 comprises 13 residues. The germline V and J ends were trimmed by 7 bases and 7 bases, with 13 bases remaining between them. Germline loops: CDR1 LNHDA, CDR2 SQIVND (reference sequence).

CDR3 residues: CASSKLLASSSYNEQFF. CDR3 coding DNA: TGTGCCAGCAGCAAATTGTTAGCGTCGAGCTCCTACAATGAGCAGTTCTTC. The chain has TRBV21-1 and TRBJ2-1; no DNA check was done on the table's D call, TRBD2. TRBV21-1 is flagged as a pseudogene. CDR3 length equals 17 residues.